This entry lists 18 T cell receptor beta chains sequenced from one sample in a study of shared clonotypes between healthy human individuals (dated by TCRdb to 2020 to 2021). Library method: the immunoSEQ multiplex PCR assay. TCRdb carries this immuneACCESS record with in-frame sequences only. Its versions omit some clonotypes, under half of them owing to an unresolved V gene in the studies checked, with the rest unexplained. Here the sample has over 2 million clones; 85% to 95% occur a single time. The ten largest account for 0.3% to 0.4% of the sample. The sequencing input was naive CD4+ T cells from PBMCs. This specimen's cell subset or site label, per the study, means: CD45RA+ positively selected. The source of these receptors is a man aged 18-30 years in good health. Some clones in this sample may be carry-over from other donors' samples.

V and J are TRBV5-1 and TRBJ1-2; D is unresolved. Trimming cost V 0 bases and J 4 bases, with 7 bases left between them. The CDR3 has 13 amino acids. CDR1 and CDR2 from the germline V gene are SGHRS and YFSETQ. The CDR3 here is CASSLVQSYGYTF. The CDR3 DNA reads as TGCGCCAGCAGCTTGGTTCAGAGCTATGGCTACACCTTC.

The chain carries TRBV27 and TRBJ2-7; tentative D call: TRBD1 (6 bases). This CDR3 contains 13 residues. V was shortened by 2 bases and J by 5 bases, with 10 bases between the two germline ends. Looked up from germline, CDR1 is MNHEY and CDR2 is SMNVEV (reference sequence). CDR3 in DNA: TGTGCCAGCAGTTTAGTCGGACAGCACGAGCAGTACTTC. Its protein is CASSLVGQHEQYF.

V and J are TRBV4-3 and TRBJ1-2; D gene ambiguous. From germline, CDR1 is LGHNA and CDR2 YSLEER. V shed 0 bases and J shed 7 bases, with 12 bases lying between them. CDR3 length equals 14 residues. Here the CDR3 reads CASSQDPRARGYTF. The DNA for the CDR3 is TGCGCCAGCAGCCAAGATCCCCGGGCCCGTGGCTACACCTTC.

The chain combines TRBV27 with TRBJ2-5, with a weak D call TRBD2 (5 bases). V lost 3 bases to trimming and J lost 0 bases, with 8 bases between them. This CDR3 has 14 amino acids. Germline assignment: CDR1 MNHEY and CDR2 SMNVEV (reference sequence). CDR3 nucleotide sequence: TGTGCCAGCAGTTTCGCGGGCCACCAAGAGACCCAGTACTTC. The encoded protein is CASSFAGHQETQYF.

This chain joins TRBV10-3 and TRBJ1-1; D might be TRBD1 (6 bases). V gave up 6 bases and J gave up 4 bases, with 18 bases separating them. The CDR3 sequence is 15 residues long. Germline V gene lookup returns CDR1 ENHRY and CDR2 SYGVKD. Written as DNA, the CDR3 is TGTGCCATCAGGGGACCACAGGGTGGTAGCACTGAAGCTTTCTTT. Residues: CAIRGPQGGSTEAFF.

The chain carries TRBV9 and TRBJ1-3; TRBD1 matches 8 bases. The V segment lost 3 bases and the J segment 4 bases; nucleotides outside the gene matches: 9. CDR3 length: 16 amino acids. Germline lookup yields CDR1 SGDLS and CDR2 YYNGEE. The CDR3 loop is CASSAYGRGQGNTIYF. The CDR3 DNA is TGTGCCAGCAGCGCGTACGGCAGGGGGCAAGGAAACACCATATATTTT. Supplemented by reference TRBV9 and TRBJ1-3, the full variable domain reads DSGVTQTPKHLITATGQRVTLRCSPRSGDLSVYWYQQSLDQGLQFLIQYYNGEERAKGNILERFSAQQFPDLHSELNLSSLELGDSALYFCASSAYGRGQGNTIYFGEGSWLTVV.

The chain recombines TRBV5-1 with TRBJ1-2; no clear D gene. Germline V gene data show CDR1 as SGHRS and CDR2 as YFSETQ. The V gene lost 4 bases and the J gene lost 8 bases, with 9 bases spanning the gap. The CDR3 sequence is 11 residues long. The CDR3 DNA sequence: TGCGCCAGCAGCAATGACGTAGGCTACACCTTC. It encodes CASSNDVGYTF.

J is TRBJ2-7 and V is TRBV18; no firm D call. The length of the CDR3 is 15 residues. Trimming shortened V by 5 bases and J by 0 bases, and 14 bases separated the two germline ends. Germline CDR1 is KGHSH and CDR2 is LQKENI. This CDR3 reads CASSSAGGSSYEQYF. The DNA of the CDR3 is TGTGCCAGCTCATCGGCAGGCGGTAGCTCCTACGAGCAGTACTTC.

A word on this clone: Other DNA sequences in this sample translate to the same CDR3. The rearrangement joins TRBV18 to TRBJ2-5, with D possibly being TRBD2 (5 bases). The CDR3 spans 13 residues. Between the trimmed V and J ends, which lost 2 bases and 4 bases, there was a span of 8 bases. Germline V gene sequence: CDR1 KGHSH, CDR2 LQKENI. The CDR3 protein is CASSPWAGETQYF. The CDR3 region has the DNA TGTGCCAGCTCACCATGGGCGGGAGAGACCCAGTACTTC.

The chain is built from TRBV6-6 and TRBJ2-7; the match to TRBD1 covers 9 bases. With V trimmed by 8 bases and J by 2 bases, 7 bases remained unmatched. The length of the CDR3 is 14 residues. Germline values: CDR1 MNHNY, CDR2 SVGAGI (reference sequence). The CDR3 DNA is TGTGCCAGCCGGGGACAGGGACCTACCTACGAGCAGTACTTC. Translation: CASRGQGPTYEQYF.

This clone was recorded only once. The rearrangement joins TRBV7-8 to TRBJ1-4, with a weak D call TRBD1 (5 bases). The CDR3 has 14 residues. V was shortened by 3 bases and J by 4 bases, with 9 bases between the two germline ends. From germline, CDR1 is SGHVS and CDR2 FQNEAQ. CDR3 in amino acids: CASSFTGYNEKLFF. DNA of the CDR3: TGTGCCAGCAGCTTTACAGGCTATAATGAAAAACTGTTTTTT. Full variable domain (missing parts from reference TRBV7-8 and TRBJ1-4): GAGVSQSPRYKVAKRGQDVALRCDPISGHVSLFWYQQALGQGPEFLTYFQNEAQLDKSGLPSDRFFAERPEGSVSTLKIQRTQQEDSAVYLCASSFTGYNEKLFFGSGTQLSVL.

The genes are TRBV18 and TRBJ2-5; D gene ambiguous. Germline V gene lookup returns CDR1 KGHSH and CDR2 LQKENI. Deletions cut 3 bases from V and 2 bases from J, with 10 bases between. This CDR3 is built from 14 residues. The CDR3 bases are TGTGCCAGCTCACCCAATCGTGCACAAGAGACCCAGTACTTC. Its protein is CASSPNRAQETQYF.

DNA of the CDR3: TGTGCCAGCAGTGAAGCGCTGGCAGGGTCTAACTATGGCTACACCTTC. As protein: CASSEALAGSNYGYTF. The rearrangement uses TRBV6-1 and TRBJ1-2; tentatively, D is TRBD1 (5 bases). Between the trimmed V and J ends, which lost 0 bases and 0 bases, there was a span of 11 bases. CDR1 and CDR2 from the germline V gene are MNHNS and SASEGT. The CDR3 extends over 16 amino acids.

This clone was detected once. The chain couples TRBV5-1 to TRBJ2-3; 8 bases are shared with TRBD1. Unmatched junction bases numbered 9, after V lost 3 bases and J lost 3 bases. The CDR3 spans 16 residues. Germline V gene lookup returns CDR1 SGHRS and CDR2 YFSETQ. The CDR3 sequence is CASSSFGTGFTDTQYF. CDR3 coding DNA: TGCGCCAGCAGCTCATTCGGGACAGGCTTTACAGATACGCAGTATTTT.

This clone came up once. This chain links TRBV18 with TRBJ1-2; D is ambiguous. The CDR3 is made up of 16 amino acids. V shed 4 bases and J shed 0 bases, with 15 bases lying between them. Germline loops: CDR1 KGHSH, CDR2 LQKENI. For the CDR3, the DNA is TGTGCCAGCTCACTCTCGGGTACCCCTACTAACTATGGCTACACCTTC. This translates into CASSLSGTPTNYGYTF.

The chain uses TRBV6-5 and TRBJ1-4, with D perhaps TRBD1 (5 bases). The length of the CDR3 is 14 residues. Trimming removed 6 bases from V and 8 bases from J, with 16 bases in between. CDR1 is MNHEY, CDR2 SVGAGI, per germline. The CDR3 DNA reads TGTGCCAGCAGCCTCGGCAGGGATCGCGAAAAACTGTTTTTT. Encoded protein: CASSLGRDREKLFF.

The gene calls are TRBV29-1 and TRBJ2-6, with D perhaps matching TRBD2 (6 bases). The V end was cut by 4 bases, the J end by 0 bases, with 13 bases between. CDR1 and CDR2 from the germline V gene are SQVTM and ANQGSEA. CDR3 length equals 16 residues. The CDR3 is CSVAPGLFSGANVLTF. The CDR3 region has the DNA TGCAGCGTTGCTCCGGGACTCTTCTCTGGGGCCAACGTCCTGACTTTC.

The gene calls are TRBV11-1 and TRBJ2-5; unclear D gene. Trimming left V 5 bases short and J 2 bases short, with 6 bases between. Germline values: CDR1 SGHAT, CDR2 FQDESV (reference sequence). This CDR3 region has 12 residues. The DNA of the CDR3 is TGTGCCAGCAGCCGCTCACAAGAGACCCAGTACTTC. Its protein is CASSRSQETQYF. Supplemented by reference TRBV11-1 and TRBJ2-5, the full variable domain reads EAEVAQSPRYKITEKSQAVAFWCDPISGHATLYWYRQILGQGPELLVQFQDESVVDDSQLPKDRFSAERLKGVDSTLKIQPAELGDSAMYLCASSRSQETQYFGPGTRLLVL.